The T cell receptor (beta chain) described here comes from a study of blood T cell repertoires in COVID-19. About the study: Sites in the United States, Italy and Spain provided acute and convalescent COVID-19 samples. Sources were T cells, B-cell-depleted T cells, or PBMCs; the material itself was cDNA or gDNA.

The authors' processing: Amplification with reference gene primers provided the estimates of nucleated cell counts. The repertoire was sequenced with immunoSEQ multiplex PCR; TCRdb's copy has only in-frame clones and lacks some. V and J calls plus clone size are reproduced from that table; the DNA served to infer D and trimming. The table has about 60,000 clones, roughly 90% seen once. J gave up 0 bases and V 6 bases, and 8 bases lay outside the gene matches. The CDR3 extends over 16 amino acids. Germline-derived CDR1 and CDR2 are LNHDA and SQIVND (reference sequence). The origin of this receptor is a human donor with active COVID-19. The donor label of this sample is uncertain. The chain is built from TRBV19 and TRBJ1-2, with TRBD1 identical over 9 bases. The sample was peripheral blood. CDR3 coding DNA: TGTGCCAGTAGAGACTCCGGGACAGGGACTAACTATGGCTACACCTTC. Translation gives CASRDSGTGTNYGYTF. Looking up the rest from reference TRBV19 and TRBJ1-2 gives the full variable domain: DGGITQSPKYLFRKEGQNVTLSCEQNLNHDAMYWYRQDPGQGLRLIYYSQIVNDFQKGDIAEGYSVSREKKESFPLTVTSAQKNPTAFYLCASRDSGTGTNYGYTFGSGTRLTVV.